A single sample is the source of the 7 T cell receptor beta chains below, sequenced in a study of blood T cell repertoires in COVID-19. Repertoires were generated with immunoSEQ multiplex PCR, while TCRdb's copy carries only in-frame clones and drops some. The data hold under 250,000 clones, with almost 85% observed a single time. The specimen was peripheral blood. These receptors originate from a woman between 45 and 60 years old with active or convalescent COVID-19.

CDR3 DNA: TGTGCCAGCTCACTTAGGGACTCGCAAGGCTACACCTTC. The encoded protein is CASSLRDSQGYTF. The chain has TRBV18 and TRBJ1-2; the D gene is possibly TRBD1 (5 bases). Per the germline V gene, CDR1 is KGHSH and CDR2 is LQKENI. Trimming shortened V by 4 bases and J by 8 bases, and 14 bases separated the two germline ends. This CDR3 comprises 13 residues.

This chain joins TRBV2 and TRBJ1-5; maybe TRBD1 (6 bases). The CDR3 contains 14 residues. Trimming stripped 5 bases from V and 7 bases from J, with 15 bases between. In germline, CDR1 is SNHLY, CDR2 FYNNEI. CDR3 coding DNA: TGTGCCAGCAGTATCTCGACAGGTTACCAGCCCCAGCATTTT. Amino acid sequence: CASSISTGYQPQHF.

The J gene is TRBJ2-1, the V gene TRBV2; D may be TRBD2 (6 bases). The germline V and J ends were trimmed by 5 bases and 12 bases, with 23 bases remaining between them. Germline values: CDR1 SNHLY, CDR2 FYNNEI. The CDR3 extends over 15 amino acids. For the CDR3, the DNA is TGTGCCAGCAGTCTCTTACCCGGGACTGGTTTGAGGCAGTTCTTC. This encodes CASSLLPGTGLRQFF.

The rearrangement uses TRBV19 and TRBJ1-2; D is unresolved. This CDR3 has 14 amino acids. V was clipped by 9 bases and J by 1 base, with 15 bases between them. From germline, CDR1 is LNHDA and CDR2 SQIVND (reference sequence). CDR3 amino acids: CASQERDFNYGYTF. In DNA, the CDR3 is TGTGCCAGCCAGGAAAGAGATTTTAACTATGGCTACACCTTC.

This clone was detected only once. This chain links TRBV5-4 with TRBJ1-4; D call uncertain. Trimming pared 2 bases from V and 0 bases from J, leaving 8 bases between. Germline CDR1 is SGHNT and CDR2 is YYREEE (reference sequence). The CDR3 covers 15 residues. The CDR3 region has the DNA TGTGCCAGCAGCTTCGGAGGAGCAACTAATGAAAAACTGTTTTTT. This encodes CASSFGGATNEKLFF.

The CDR3 bases are TGTGCCAGCTCACCACAGGGGACAGACTATGGCTACACCTTC. Its translation is CASSPQGTDYGYTF. The rearrangement uses TRBV18 and TRBJ1-2, with 7 bases aligning to TRBD1. The CDR3 runs 14 residues. Looked up from germline, CDR1 is KGHSH and CDR2 is LQKENI. V was clipped by 1 base and J by 3 bases; unmatched bases: 2.

V gene TRBV11-2 combines with J gene TRBJ2-1; D perhaps matches TRBD2 (5 bases). Trimming removed 6 bases from V and 0 bases from J, with 15 bases in between. Germline V CDR1 and CDR2: SGHAT, FQNNGV. This CDR3 region has 16 residues. The CDR3 region is CASRYTSTSSYNEQFF. In DNA form, the CDR3 reads TGTGCCAGCAGATACACTAGTACGAGCTCCTACAATGAGCAGTTCTTC.